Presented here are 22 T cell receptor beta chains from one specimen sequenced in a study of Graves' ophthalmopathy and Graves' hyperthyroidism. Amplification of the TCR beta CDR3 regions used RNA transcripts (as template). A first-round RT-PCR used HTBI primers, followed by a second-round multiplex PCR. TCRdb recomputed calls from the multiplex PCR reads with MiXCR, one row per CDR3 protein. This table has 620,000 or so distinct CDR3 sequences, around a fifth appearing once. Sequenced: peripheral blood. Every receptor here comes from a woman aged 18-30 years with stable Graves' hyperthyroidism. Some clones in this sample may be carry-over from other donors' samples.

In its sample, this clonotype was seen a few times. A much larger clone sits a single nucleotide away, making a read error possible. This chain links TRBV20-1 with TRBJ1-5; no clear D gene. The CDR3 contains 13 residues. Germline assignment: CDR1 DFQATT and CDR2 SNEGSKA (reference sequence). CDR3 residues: CSASGNSNQPQQF. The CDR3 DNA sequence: TGCAGTGCTAGCGGGAATAGCAATCAGCCCCAGCAGTTT.

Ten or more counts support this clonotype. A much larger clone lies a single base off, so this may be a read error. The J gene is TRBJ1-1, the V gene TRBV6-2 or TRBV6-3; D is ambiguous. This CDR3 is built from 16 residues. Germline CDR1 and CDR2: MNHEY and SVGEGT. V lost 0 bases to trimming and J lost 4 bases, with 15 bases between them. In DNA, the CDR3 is TGTGCCAGCAGTTACTCGAGTACCGGGGTGATCACTGAAGCTTTCTTT. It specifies CASSYSSTGVITEAFF.

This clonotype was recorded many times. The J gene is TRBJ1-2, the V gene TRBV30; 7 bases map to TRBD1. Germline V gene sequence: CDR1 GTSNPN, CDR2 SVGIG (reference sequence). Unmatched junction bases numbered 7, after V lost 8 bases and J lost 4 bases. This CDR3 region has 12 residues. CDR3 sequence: CARLRGAYGYTF. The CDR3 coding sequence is TGTGCCCGGCTCAGGGGGGCCTATGGCTACACCTTC. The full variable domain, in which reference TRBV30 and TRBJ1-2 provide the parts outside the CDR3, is SQTIHQWPATLVQPVGSPLSLECTVEGTSNPNLYWYRQAAGRGLQLLFYSVGIGQISSEVPQNLSASRPQDRQFILSSKKLLLSDSGFYLCARLRGAYGYTFGSGTRLTVV.

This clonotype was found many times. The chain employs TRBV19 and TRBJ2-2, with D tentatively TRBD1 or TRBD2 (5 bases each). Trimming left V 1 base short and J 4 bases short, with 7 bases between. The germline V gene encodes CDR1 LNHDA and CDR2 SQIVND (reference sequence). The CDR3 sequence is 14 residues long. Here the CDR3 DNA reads TGTGCCAGTAGTATAGGGGACGGCACCGGGGAGCTGTTTTTT. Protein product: CASSIGDGTGELFF.

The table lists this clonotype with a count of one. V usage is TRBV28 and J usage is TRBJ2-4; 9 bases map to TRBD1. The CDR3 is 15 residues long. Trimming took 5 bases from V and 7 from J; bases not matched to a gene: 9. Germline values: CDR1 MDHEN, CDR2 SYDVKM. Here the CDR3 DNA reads TGTGCCAGCAGTCTACAGGGGGCCCGGAGGAACATTCAGTACTTC. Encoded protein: CASSLQGARRNIQYF.

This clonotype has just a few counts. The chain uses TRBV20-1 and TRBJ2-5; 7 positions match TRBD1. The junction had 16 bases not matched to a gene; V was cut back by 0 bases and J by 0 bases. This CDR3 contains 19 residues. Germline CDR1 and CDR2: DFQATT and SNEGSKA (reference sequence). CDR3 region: CSARDEGQHTPKNQETQYF. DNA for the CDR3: TGCAGTGCTAGAGATGAGGGACAGCACACCCCTAAAAACCAAGAGACCCAGTACTTC.

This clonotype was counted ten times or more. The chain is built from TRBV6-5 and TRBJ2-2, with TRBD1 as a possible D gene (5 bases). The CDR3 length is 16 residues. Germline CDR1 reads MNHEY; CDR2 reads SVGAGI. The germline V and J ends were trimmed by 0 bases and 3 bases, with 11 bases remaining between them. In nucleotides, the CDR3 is TGTGCCAGCAGTTACTCTTCAGCACAGGACACCGGGGAGCTGTTTTTT. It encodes CASSYSSAQDTGELFF.

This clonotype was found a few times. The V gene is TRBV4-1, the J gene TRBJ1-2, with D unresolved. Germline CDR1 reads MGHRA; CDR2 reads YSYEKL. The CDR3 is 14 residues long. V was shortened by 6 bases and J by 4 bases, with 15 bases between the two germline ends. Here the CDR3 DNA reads TGCGCCAGCAGGTCCCCCGGAGCGGGCTATGGCTACACCTTC. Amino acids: CASRSPGAGYGYTF.

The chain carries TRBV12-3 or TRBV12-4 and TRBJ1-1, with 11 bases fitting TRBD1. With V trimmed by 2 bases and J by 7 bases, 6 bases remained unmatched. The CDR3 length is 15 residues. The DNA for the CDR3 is TGTGCCAGCAGTTTATACGGACAGGGGGCAGATGAAGCTTTCTTT. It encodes CASSLYGQGADEAFF.

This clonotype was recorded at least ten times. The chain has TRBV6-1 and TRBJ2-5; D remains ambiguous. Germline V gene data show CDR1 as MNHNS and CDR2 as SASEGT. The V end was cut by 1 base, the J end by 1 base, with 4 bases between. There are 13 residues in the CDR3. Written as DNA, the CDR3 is TGTGCCAGCAGTGAAGTAATCCAAGAGACCCAGTACTTC. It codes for CASSEVIQETQYF.

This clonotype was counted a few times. In nucleotides, the CDR3 is TGTGCCAGCAGCTTGGGGGGCCTGGGACAGGGTTGGACTGAAGCTTTCTTT. Its translation: CASSLGGLGQGWTEAFF. The chain couples TRBV7-3 to TRBJ1-1, with 9 bases identical to TRBD1. Germline V gives CDR1 SGHTA, CDR2 FQGTGA. The CDR3 spans 17 residues. V shed 3 bases, J shed 5 bases, and the junction held 13 bases outside the gene matches.

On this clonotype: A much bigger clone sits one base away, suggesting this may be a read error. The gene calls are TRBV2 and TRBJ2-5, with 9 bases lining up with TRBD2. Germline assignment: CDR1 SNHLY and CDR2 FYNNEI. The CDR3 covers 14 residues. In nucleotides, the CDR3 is TGTGCCAGCAAACGCGGGGGGGACCAAGAGACCAAGTACTTC. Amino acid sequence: CASKRGGDQETKYF. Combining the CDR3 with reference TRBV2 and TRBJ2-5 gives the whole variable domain EPEVTQTPSHQVTQMGQEVILRCVPISNHLYFYWYRQILGQKVEFLVSFYNNEISEKSEIFDDQFSVERPDGSNFTLKIRSTKLEDSAMYFCASKRGGDQETKYFGPGTRLLVL.

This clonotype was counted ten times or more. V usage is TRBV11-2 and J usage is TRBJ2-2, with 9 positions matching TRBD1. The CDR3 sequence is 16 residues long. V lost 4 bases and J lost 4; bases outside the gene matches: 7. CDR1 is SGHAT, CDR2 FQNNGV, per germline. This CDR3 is CASSSRRQGVTGELFF. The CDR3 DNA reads TGTGCCAGCAGCTCACGGAGACAGGGGGTCACCGGGGAGCTGTTTTTT.

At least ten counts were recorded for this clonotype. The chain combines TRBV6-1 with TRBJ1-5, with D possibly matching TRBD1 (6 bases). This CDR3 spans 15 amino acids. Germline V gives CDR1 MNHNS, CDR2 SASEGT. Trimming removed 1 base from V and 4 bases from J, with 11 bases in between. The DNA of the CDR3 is TGTGCCAGCAGTGAAGAACAGGGATTGAATCAGCCCCAGCATTTT. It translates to CASSEEQGLNQPQHF.

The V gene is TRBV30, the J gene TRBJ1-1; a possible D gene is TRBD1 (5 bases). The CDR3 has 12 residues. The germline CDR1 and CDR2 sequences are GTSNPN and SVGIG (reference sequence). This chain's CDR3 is CACFFWGTEAFF. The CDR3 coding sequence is TGTGCTTGCTTTTTCTGGGGGACTGAAGCTTTCTTT.

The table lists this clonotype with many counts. Written as DNA, the CDR3 is TGTGCCAGCAGTTTTACCGACCCCTCGCAGGGGGGAAACACCATATATTTT. As protein: CASSFTDPSQGGNTIYF. The V and J genes are TRBV28 and TRBJ1-3; TRBD1 might be the D (6 bases). CDR1 is MDHEN, CDR2 SYDVKM, per germline. Trimming pared 3 bases from V and 4 bases from J, leaving 19 bases between. This CDR3 is built from 17 residues.

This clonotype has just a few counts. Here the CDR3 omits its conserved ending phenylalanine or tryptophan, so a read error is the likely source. As DNA, the CDR3 is TGTGCCAGCAGCCCCACAGGGGGGAGTCTCGGGCAGCCCCAGCATTTG. Protein product: CASSPTGGSLGQPQHL. The rearrangement uses TRBV7-8 and TRBJ1-5; 8 nucleotides align to TRBD1. The CDR3 has 16 amino acids. V shed 5 bases, J shed 7 bases, and the junction held 13 bases outside the gene matches. From germline, CDR1 is SGHVS and CDR2 FQNEAQ.

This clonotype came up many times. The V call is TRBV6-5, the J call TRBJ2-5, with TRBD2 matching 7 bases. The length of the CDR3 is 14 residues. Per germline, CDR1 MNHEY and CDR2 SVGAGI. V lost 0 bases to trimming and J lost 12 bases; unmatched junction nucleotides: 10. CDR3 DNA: TGTGCCAGCAGTTACTCTAGGCTAGCGGACGTAAAGTACTTC. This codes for CASSYSRLADVKYF.

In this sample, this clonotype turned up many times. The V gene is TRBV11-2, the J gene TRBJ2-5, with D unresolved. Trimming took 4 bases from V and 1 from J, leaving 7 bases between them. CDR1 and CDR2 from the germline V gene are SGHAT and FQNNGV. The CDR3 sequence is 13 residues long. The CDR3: CASSWRPQETQYF. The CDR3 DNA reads TGTGCCAGCAGCTGGCGGCCCCAAGAGACCCAGTACTTC.

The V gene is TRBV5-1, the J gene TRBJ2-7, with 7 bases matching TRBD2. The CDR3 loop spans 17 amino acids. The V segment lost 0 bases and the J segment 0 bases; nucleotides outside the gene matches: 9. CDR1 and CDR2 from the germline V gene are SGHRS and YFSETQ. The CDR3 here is CASSLGRASGSSYEQYF. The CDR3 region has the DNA TGCGCCAGCAGCTTGGGCAGGGCTAGCGGTAGCTCCTACGAGCAGTACTTC.

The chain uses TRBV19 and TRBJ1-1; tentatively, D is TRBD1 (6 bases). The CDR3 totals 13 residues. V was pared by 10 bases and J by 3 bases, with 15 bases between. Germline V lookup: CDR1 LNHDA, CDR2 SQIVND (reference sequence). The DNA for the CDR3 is TGTGCCACTAGGACAGAGGGGTACACTGAAGCTTTCTTT. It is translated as CATRTEGYTEAFF.

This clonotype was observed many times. The CDR3 sequence is CASSFGREGASYNSPLHF. The CDR3 DNA sequence: TGTGCCAGCAGTTTTGGGCGGGAGGGCGCGTCTTATAATTCACCCCTCCACTTT. This sequence joins TRBV12-3 or TRBV12-4 and TRBJ1-6; D not certain. The CDR3 covers 18 residues. V lost 3 bases to trimming and J lost 4 bases, with 19 bases between them.